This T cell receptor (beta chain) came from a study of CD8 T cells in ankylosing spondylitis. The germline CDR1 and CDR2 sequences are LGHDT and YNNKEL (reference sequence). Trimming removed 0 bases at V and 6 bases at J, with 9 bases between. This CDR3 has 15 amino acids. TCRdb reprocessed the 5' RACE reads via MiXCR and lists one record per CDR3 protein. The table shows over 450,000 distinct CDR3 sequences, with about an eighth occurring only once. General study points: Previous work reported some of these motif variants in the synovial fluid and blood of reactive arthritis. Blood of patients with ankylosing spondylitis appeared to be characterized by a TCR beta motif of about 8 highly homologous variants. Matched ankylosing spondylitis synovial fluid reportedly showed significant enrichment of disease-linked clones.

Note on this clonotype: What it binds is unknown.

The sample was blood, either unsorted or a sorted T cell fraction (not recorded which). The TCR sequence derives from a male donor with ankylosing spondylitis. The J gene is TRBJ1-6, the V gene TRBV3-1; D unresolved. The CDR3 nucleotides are TGTGCCAGCAGCCAAGATCGGGGTTTTAATTCACCCCTCCACTTT. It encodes CASSQDRGFNSPLHF.